The rows below give T cell receptor beta chains drawn from one sample of a study of blood T cell repertoires in COVID-19. TCRdb's table, derived via immunoSEQ multiplex PCR, lists solely in-frame clones and lacks some. The data show 300,000 to 450,000 clones, 80% to 90% seen once. The sequenced sample consisted of peripheral blood. These receptors were obtained from a woman aged 55-70 years with COVID-19, enrolled during active disease. Each CDR3 is given with its conserved first and last residue. The order of the fields is D gene, J gene, V gene, clone size, CDR3 DNA, CDR3 protein. D genes are given only for firm matches. The size field is filled for only some rows; it gives once, few, many or a size class.

d_call: TRBD1
j_call: TRBJ2-7
v_call: TRBV5-4
clone_size: .
cdr3_nt: TGTGCCAGCAGCTTGGGGGGACAGGGTAAATTTGAGCAGTACTTC
cdr3_aa: CASSLGGQGKFEQYF

d_call: .
j_call: TRBJ1-6
v_call: TRBV6-5
clone_size: .
cdr3_nt: TGTGCCAGCAGTTACGACAGCGCTAGGGATTCACCCCTCCACTTT
cdr3_aa: CASSYDSARDSPLHF

d_call: .
j_call: TRBJ2-7
v_call: TRBV9
clone_size: .
cdr3_nt: TGTGCCAGCAGCGCAGAGGAGGGGGCTTACTACGAGCAGTACTTC
cdr3_aa: CASSAEEGAYYEQYF

d_call: .
j_call: TRBJ2-2
v_call: TRBV7-9
clone_size: .
cdr3_nt: TGTGCCAGCAGCTCGAGCCCGGGGAAGAACACCGGGGAGCTGTTTTTT
cdr3_aa: CASSSSPGKNTGELFF

d_call: .
j_call: TRBJ1-4
v_call: TRBV28
clone_size: .
cdr3_nt: TGTGCCAGCAGTTTGGCGACAGAAATTAATGAAAAACTGTTTTTT
cdr3_aa: CASSLATEINEKLFF

d_call: .
j_call: TRBJ2-7
v_call: TRBV5-4
clone_size: .
cdr3_nt: TGTGCCAGCAGCTTGGACCAGGGATATGGGCGGGAGCAGTACTTC
cdr3_aa: CASSLDQGYGREQYF

d_call: .
j_call: TRBJ2-3
v_call: TRBV11-1
clone_size: .
cdr3_nt: TGTGCCAGCAGCGACGGACACGGCACTAGCACAGATACGCAGTATTTT
cdr3_aa: CASSDGHGTSTDTQYF

d_call: TRBD2
j_call: TRBJ2-3
v_call: TRBV7-3
clone_size: few
cdr3_nt: TGTGCCAGCAGCTTGGGCGGGGGGCCCCCAGATACGCAGTATTTT
cdr3_aa: CASSLGGGPPDTQYF

d_call: .
j_call: TRBJ1-6
v_call: TRBV27
clone_size: .
cdr3_nt: TGTGCCAGCAGTTTCGAGGGCAGCTCCTATAATTCACCCCTCCACTTT
cdr3_aa: CASSFEGSSYNSPLHF

d_call: .
j_call: TRBJ1-6
v_call: TRBV6-4
clone_size: .
cdr3_nt: TGTGCCAGCAGTGCCCTCCCAGGGGTTCGTGCTGATTCACCCCTCCACTTT
cdr3_aa: CASSALPGVRADSPLHF

d_call: TRBD2
j_call: TRBJ2-7
v_call: TRBV7-9
clone_size: .
cdr3_nt: TGTGCCAGCAGCTCAGCGACTAGCGGGGCACAGAGAGAGCAGTACTTC
cdr3_aa: CASSSATSGAQREQYF

d_call: .
j_call: TRBJ2-1
v_call: TRBV18
clone_size: .
cdr3_nt: TGTGCCAGCTCACCGGGACTCAACTACAATGAGCAGTTCTTC
cdr3_aa: CASSPGLNYNEQFF

d_call: .
j_call: TRBJ2-6
v_call: TRBV2
clone_size: few
cdr3_nt: TGTGCCAGCAGCCTTCAGAGAGAGGGTGGGGCCAACGTCCTGACTTTC
cdr3_aa: CASSLQREGGANVLTF

d_call: .
j_call: TRBJ2-5
v_call: TRBV11-2
clone_size: .
cdr3_nt: TGTGCCAGCAGCTTAACCCAGGGCTACGAGACCCAGTACTTC
cdr3_aa: CASSLTQGYETQYF

d_call: TRBD1
j_call: TRBJ1-6
v_call: TRBV4-1
clone_size: .
cdr3_nt: TGCGCCAGCAGCCCCCGGGACAGCAGTTATAATTCACCCCTCCACTTT
cdr3_aa: CASSPRDSSYNSPLHF

d_call: .
j_call: TRBJ2-5
v_call: TRBV19
clone_size: .
cdr3_nt: TGTGCCAGTACAAAAAGGCATCAAGCTAGGGAGACCCAGTACTTC
cdr3_aa: CASTKRHQARETQYF

d_call: TRBD1
j_call: TRBJ2-4
v_call: TRBV6-5
clone_size: .
cdr3_nt: TGTGCCAGCAGACCGGGACAGGGGGTCGAAAACATTCAGTACTTC
cdr3_aa: CASRPGQGVENIQYF

d_call: .
j_call: TRBJ1-6
v_call: TRBV28
clone_size: .
cdr3_nt: TGTGCCGTTCGAGGAGGATGGAATTCACCCCTCCACTTT
cdr3_aa: CAVRGGWNSPLHF

d_call: .
j_call: TRBJ1-5
v_call: TRBV9
clone_size: .
cdr3_nt: TGTGCCAGCAGCGTAGACGGGAGTTCAAATCAGCCCCAGCATTTT
cdr3_aa: CASSVDGSSNQPQHF

d_call: .
j_call: TRBJ2-3
v_call: TRBV5-1
clone_size: .
cdr3_nt: TGCGCCAGCAGCCGTCGTACTTCCACAGATACGCAGTATTTT
cdr3_aa: CASSRRTSTDTQYF

d_call: .
j_call: TRBJ2-7
v_call: TRBV19
clone_size: .
cdr3_nt: TGTGCCAGTAGTATACAGGGCACCTACGAGCAGTACTTC
cdr3_aa: CASSIQGTYEQYF

d_call: TRBD1
j_call: TRBJ2-7
v_call: TRBV5-4
clone_size: .
cdr3_nt: TGTGCCAGCAGCCTATACGGGACAGCTTCCTACGAGCAGTACTTC
cdr3_aa: CASSLYGTASYEQYF